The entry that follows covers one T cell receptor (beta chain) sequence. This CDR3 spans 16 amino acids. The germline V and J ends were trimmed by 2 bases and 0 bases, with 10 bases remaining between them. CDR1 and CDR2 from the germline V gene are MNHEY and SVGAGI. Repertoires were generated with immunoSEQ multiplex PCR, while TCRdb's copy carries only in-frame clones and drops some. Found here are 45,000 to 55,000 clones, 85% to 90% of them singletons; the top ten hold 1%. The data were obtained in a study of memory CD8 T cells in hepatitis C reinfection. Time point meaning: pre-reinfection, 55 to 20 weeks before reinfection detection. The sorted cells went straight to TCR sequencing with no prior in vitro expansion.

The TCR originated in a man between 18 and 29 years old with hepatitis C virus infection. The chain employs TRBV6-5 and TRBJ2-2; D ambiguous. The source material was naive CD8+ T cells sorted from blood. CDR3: CASSYHTGANTGELFF. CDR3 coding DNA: TGTGCCAGCAGTTACCATACGGGTGCGAACACCGGGGAGCTGTTTTTT.